The TCR beta chain described here comes from a study of cytomegalovirus exposure and HLA in healthy donors. About the research overall: The 100 million to 140 million unique TCR beta sequences, from roughly 180 million T cells, were found by an earlier analysis.

General observations from the study: Equally common other TCR beta chains were less clonally expanded than HLA-associated ones, a later analysis found.

CDR3 size: 14 residues. The germline V and J ends were trimmed by 5 bases and 3 bases, with 14 bases remaining between them. Germline V gene data show CDR1 as SEHNR and CDR2 as FQNEAQ (reference sequence). Both 60 Vbeta primers and 13 Jbeta primers went into the PCR. Sequenced by immunoSEQ multiplex PCR; TCRdb stores in-frame clones only, minus some. The sample holds tens of thousands of clones; approximately 71% are singletons and the top ten take roughly 2.7%. As to this clone: The antigen is unknown.

This TCR was sampled from a man over 45 in good health and CMV-seronegative. The chain recombines TRBV7-9 with TRBJ2-7; maybe TRBD2 (6 bases). The sequenced material came from PBMCs. CDR3 bases: TGTGCCAGCAGCCCTGACATAGCGGTCTACGAGCAGTACTTC. This codes for CASSPDIAVYEQYF.